This T cell receptor beta chain was found in a study of T cells in narcolepsy. Study details: Donors had narcolepsy type 1 or type 2, or were healthy controls. Overall study results and limits: Blood of same and different patients, but not healthy controls, reportedly held recurring autoreactive clonotypes. Autoreactive HCRT-specific and TRIB2-specific clonotypes were marked in same-patient CSF-versus-blood CD4+ comparisons.

Trimming shortened V by 9 bases and J by 0 bases, and 10 bases separated the two germline ends. The CDR3 is 13 residues long. The germline V gene has CDR1 LNHDA and CDR2 SQIVND (reference sequence). About this clone itself: Antigen unknown.

Profiled with immunoSEQ multiplex PCR; TCRdb holds only in-frame clones, not every one. Here the sample spans tens of thousands of clones, roughly four fifths being singletons. The rearrangement uses TRBV19 and TRBJ2-3; D may correspond to TRBD1 or TRBD2 (6 bases each). The source material was CD45RA- memory CD4+ T cells from PBMCs. This clonotype was sampled from a human donor with narcolepsy. The CDR3 here is CASGGRSTDTQYF. CDR3 DNA sequence: TGTGCCAGCGGGGGCCGTAGCACAGATACGCAGTATTTT.